The 2 T cell receptor beta chains presented below share a single source sample, sequenced in a study of T cells after yellow fever vaccination. TCRdb itself ran the 5' RACE reads through MiXCR, one entry per CDR3 protein. The repertoire has about 74,000 distinct CDR3 sequences, approximately 7% of them found once; the top ten carry roughly a third. Source: CD8+ T cells sorted from PBMCs, taken 5 days after the first yellow fever vaccination. The origin of the receptors is a man aged 18 to 29 who received the YFV17D yellow fever vaccine.

This clonotype was observed many times. CDR3 residues: CASTRQGRDTQYF. The CDR3 DNA follows: TGTGCCAGTACGAGACAGGGTCGAGATACGCAGTATTTT. The chain uses TRBV12-3 or TRBV12-4 and TRBJ2-3; 7 bases are a match to TRBD1. The CDR3 covers 13 residues. After removal of 9 bases from V and 5 bases from J, the junction contained 8 bases not matched to a gene.

On this clonotype: One base away lies a much larger clone, so this may be a sequencing read error. The chain carries TRBV3-1 and TRBJ2-1, with 9 bases that match TRBD2. The CDR3 sequence is 17 residues long. Per germline, CDR1 LGHDT and CDR2 YNNKEL (reference sequence). Losses at the gene ends were 0 bases for V and 6 bases for J; bases not matched to a gene: 9. DNA of the CDR3: TGTGCCAGCAGCCAAGACCGGCGGGGGGGCCACTTCAATGAGCAGTTCTTC. Amino acid sequence: CASSQDRRGGHFNEQFF.